This T cell receptor beta chain was observed in a study of shared clonotypes between healthy human individuals. Study at large: The donor group consisted of two women and three men, aged 18 to 49. Findings and caveats of the study: The study generally estimated greater richness for naive than memory subsets.

Across several immunoSEQ plates, the genomic DNA of each subset was split evenly. Some clones are missing from TCRdb's copy, which holds only in-frame ones; the method was immunoSEQ multiplex PCR. The sample records 500,000 or so clones, 95% to 96% being singletons. To note about this clone: Its antigen is still unknown.

The CDR3 contains 15 residues. Losses at the gene ends were 2 bases for V and 6 bases for J; bases not matched to a gene: 5. This clonotype was obtained from a woman aged 25 to 45 in good health. The sequenced sample was naive CD4+ T cells sorted from blood. Subset here: CD45RA+ positively selected. V gene TRBV23-1 combines with J gene TRBJ2-1; 9 bases align to TRBD1. TRBV23-1 is filed as an ORF, its function uncertain. As DNA, the CDR3 is TGCGCCAGCAGTCAAGCACCGGGACAGGGCAATGAGCAGTTCTTC. Protein product: CASSQAPGQGNEQFF.